Reported below is one T cell receptor beta chain. Germline assignment: CDR1 SGHRS and CDR2 YFSETQ. V was clipped by 4 bases and J by 7 bases, with 21 bases between them. The CDR3 covers 16 residues. Authors' data handling: The authors estimated nucleated cell counts from reference gene primer amplification. The method was immunoSEQ multiplex PCR; TCRdb's version includes in-frame clones alone and lacks a portion of them. V, J and clone size reflect that table, while D and trimming were determined from the DNA. Among over 250,000 clones listed, 75% to 90% were seen once. This entry comes from a study of blood T cell repertoires in COVID-19. Turning to the study itself: Samples representing acute and convalescent COVID-19 were sourced from the United States, Italy and Spain. PBMCs, B-cell-depleted T cells, or T cells were the source of the cDNA or gDNA that made up the material.

The sequence derives from a woman aged 70-85 years with acute or convalescent COVID-19. The genes are TRBV5-1 and TRBJ2-1, with D possibly matching TRBD2 (6 bases). Sequencing was done on a sample of peripheral blood. The CDR3 DNA sequence: TGCGCCAGCAGCCGGAAACTCCCGGGACTCCCTAATGAGCAGTTCTTC. Translation: CASSRKLPGLPNEQFF. The full variable domain, with the rest looked up from reference TRBV5-1 and TRBJ2-1, is KAGVTQTPRYLIKTRGQQVTLSCSPISGHRSVSWYQQTPGQGLQFLFEYFSETQRNKGNFPGRFSGRQFSNSRSEMNVSTLELGDSALYLCASSRKLPGLPNEQFFGPGTRLTVL.